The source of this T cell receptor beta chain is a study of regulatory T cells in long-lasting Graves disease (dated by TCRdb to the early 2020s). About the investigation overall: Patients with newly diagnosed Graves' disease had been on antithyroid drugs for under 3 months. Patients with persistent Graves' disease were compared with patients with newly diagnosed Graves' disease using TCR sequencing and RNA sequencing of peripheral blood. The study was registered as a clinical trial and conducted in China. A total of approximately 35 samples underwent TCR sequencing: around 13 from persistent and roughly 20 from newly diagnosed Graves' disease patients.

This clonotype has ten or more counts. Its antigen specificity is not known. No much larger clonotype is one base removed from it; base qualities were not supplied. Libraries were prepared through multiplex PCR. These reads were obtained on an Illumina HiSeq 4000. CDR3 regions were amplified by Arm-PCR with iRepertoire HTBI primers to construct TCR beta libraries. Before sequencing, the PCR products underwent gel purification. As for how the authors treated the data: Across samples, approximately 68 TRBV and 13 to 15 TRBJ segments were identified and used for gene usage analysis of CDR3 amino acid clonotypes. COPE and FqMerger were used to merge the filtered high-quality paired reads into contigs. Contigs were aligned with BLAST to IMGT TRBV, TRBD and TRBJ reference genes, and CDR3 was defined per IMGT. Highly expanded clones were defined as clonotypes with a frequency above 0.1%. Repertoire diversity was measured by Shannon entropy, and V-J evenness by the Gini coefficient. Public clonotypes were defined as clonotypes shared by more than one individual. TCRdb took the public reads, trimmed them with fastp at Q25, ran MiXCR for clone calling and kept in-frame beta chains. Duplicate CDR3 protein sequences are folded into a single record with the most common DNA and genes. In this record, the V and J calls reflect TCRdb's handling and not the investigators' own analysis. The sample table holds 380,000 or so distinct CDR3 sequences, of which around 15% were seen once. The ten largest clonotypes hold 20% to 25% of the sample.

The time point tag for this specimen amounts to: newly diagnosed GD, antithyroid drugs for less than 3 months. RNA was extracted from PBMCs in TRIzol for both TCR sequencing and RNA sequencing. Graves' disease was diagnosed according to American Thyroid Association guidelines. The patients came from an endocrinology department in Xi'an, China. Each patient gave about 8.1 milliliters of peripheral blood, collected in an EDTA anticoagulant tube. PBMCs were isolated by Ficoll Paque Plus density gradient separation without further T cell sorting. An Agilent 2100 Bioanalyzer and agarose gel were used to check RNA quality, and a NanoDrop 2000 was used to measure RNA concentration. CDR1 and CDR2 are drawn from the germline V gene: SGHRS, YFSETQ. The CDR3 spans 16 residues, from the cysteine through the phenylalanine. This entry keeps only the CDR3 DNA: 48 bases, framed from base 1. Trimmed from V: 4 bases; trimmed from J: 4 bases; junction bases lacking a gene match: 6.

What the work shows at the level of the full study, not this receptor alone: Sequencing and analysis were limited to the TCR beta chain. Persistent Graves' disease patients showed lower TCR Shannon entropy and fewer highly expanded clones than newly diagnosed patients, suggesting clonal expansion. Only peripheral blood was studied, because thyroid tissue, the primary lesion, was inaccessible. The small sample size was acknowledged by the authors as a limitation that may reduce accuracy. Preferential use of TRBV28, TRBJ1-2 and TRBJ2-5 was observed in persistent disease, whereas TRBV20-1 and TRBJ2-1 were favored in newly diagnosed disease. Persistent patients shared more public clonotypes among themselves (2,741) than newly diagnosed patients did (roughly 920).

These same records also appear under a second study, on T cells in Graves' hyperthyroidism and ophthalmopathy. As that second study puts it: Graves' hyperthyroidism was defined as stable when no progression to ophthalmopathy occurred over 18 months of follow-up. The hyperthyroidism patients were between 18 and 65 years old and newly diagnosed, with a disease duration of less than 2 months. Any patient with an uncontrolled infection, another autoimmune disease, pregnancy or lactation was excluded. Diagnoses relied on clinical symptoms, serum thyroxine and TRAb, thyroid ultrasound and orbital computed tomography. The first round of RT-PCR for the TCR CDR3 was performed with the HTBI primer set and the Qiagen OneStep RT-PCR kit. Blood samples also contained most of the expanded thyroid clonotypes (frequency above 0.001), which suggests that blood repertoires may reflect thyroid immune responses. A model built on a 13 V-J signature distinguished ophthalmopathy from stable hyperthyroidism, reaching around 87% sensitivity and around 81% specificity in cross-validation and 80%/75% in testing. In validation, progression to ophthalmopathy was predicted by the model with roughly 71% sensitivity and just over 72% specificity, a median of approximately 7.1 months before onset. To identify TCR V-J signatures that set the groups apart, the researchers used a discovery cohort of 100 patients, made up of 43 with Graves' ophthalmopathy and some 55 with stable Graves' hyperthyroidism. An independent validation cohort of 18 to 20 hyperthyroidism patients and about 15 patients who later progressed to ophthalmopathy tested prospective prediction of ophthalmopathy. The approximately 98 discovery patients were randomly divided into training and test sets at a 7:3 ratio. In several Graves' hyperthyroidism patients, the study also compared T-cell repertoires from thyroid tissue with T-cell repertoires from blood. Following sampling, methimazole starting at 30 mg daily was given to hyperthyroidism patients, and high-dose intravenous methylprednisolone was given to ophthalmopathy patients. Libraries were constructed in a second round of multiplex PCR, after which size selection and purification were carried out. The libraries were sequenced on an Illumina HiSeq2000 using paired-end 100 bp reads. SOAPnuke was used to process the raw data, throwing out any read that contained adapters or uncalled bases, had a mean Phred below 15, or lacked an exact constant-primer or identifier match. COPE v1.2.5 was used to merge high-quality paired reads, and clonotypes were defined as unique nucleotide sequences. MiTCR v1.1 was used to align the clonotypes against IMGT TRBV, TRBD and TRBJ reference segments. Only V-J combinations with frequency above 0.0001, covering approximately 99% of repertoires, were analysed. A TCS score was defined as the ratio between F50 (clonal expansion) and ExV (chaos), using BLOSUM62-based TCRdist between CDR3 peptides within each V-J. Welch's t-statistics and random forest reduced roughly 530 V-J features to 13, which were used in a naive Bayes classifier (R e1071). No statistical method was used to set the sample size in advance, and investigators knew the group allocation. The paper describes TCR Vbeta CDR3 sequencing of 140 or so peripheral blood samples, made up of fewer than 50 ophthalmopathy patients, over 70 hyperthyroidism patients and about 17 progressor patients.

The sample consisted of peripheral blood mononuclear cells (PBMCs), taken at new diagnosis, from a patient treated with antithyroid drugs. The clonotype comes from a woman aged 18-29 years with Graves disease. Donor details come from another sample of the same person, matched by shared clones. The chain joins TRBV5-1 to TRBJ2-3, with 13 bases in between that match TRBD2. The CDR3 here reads CASSAELAGGADTQYF. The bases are TGCGCCAGCAGCGCAGAACTAGCGGGGGGGGCAGATACGCAGTATTTT.